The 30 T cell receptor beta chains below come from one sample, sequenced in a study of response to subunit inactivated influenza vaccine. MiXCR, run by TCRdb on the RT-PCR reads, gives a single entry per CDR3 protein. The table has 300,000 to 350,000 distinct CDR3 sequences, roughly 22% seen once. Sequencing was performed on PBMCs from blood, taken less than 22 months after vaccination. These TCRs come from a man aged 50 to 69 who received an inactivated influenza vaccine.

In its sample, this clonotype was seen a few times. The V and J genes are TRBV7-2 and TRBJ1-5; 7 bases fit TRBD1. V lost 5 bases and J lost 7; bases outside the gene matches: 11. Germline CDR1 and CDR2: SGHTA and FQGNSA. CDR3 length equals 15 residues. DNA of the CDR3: TGTGCCAGCAGCCTCCGACAGGGAGGAGGGCAGCCCCAGCATTTT. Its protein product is CASSLRQGGGQPQHF.

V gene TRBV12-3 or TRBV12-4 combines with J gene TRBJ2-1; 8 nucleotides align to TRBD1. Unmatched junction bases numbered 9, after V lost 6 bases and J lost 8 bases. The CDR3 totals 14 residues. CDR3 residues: CASRSGQVRYEQFF. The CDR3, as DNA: TGTGCCAGCAGGTCGGGACAGGTGAGGTATGAGCAGTTCTTC.

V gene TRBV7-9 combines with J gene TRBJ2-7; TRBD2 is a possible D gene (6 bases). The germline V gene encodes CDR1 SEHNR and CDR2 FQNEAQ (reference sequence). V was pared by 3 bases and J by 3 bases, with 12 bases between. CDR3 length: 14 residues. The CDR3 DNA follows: TGTGCCAGCAGCTTTGGGGGGAGCTACTACGAGCAGTACTTC. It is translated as CASSFGGSYYEQYF.

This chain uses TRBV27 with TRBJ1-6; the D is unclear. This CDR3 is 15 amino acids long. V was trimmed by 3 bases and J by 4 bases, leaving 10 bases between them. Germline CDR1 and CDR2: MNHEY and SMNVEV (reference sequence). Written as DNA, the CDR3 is TGTGCCAGCAGTTTTACTTCGCGGTATAATTCACCCCTCCACTTT. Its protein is CASSFTSRYNSPLHF.

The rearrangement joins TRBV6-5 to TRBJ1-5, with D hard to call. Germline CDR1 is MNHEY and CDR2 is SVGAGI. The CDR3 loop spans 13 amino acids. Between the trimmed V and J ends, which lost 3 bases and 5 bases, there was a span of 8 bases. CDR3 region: CASSYKGDQPQHF. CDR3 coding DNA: TGTGCCAGCAGTTATAAGGGAGATCAGCCCCAGCATTTT.

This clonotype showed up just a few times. In DNA, the CDR3 is TGTGCCTGGAGTGTAGGCAGTCGCACTGAAGCTTTCTTT. Its protein product is CAWSVGSRTEAFF. The chain employs TRBV30 and TRBJ1-1; D call uncertain. V lost 0 bases and J 4 bases, leaving 9 bases between the germline ends. The germline V gene encodes CDR1 GTSNPN and CDR2 SVGIG (reference sequence). There are 13 residues in the CDR3.

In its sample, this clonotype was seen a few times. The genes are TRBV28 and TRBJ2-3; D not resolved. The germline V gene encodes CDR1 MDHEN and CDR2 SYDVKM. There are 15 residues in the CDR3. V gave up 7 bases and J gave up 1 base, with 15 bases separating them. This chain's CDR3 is CASTHLGSRTDTQYF. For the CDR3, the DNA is TGTGCCAGCACTCACCTCGGCAGCCGCACAGATACGCAGTATTTT.

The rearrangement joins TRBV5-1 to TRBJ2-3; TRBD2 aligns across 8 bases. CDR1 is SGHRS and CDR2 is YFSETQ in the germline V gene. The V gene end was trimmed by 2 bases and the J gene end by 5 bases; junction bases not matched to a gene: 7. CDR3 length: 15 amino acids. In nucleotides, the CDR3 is TGCGCCAGCAGCTTCGCGGGGGGTGGCCAAGATACGCAGTATTTT. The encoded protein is CASSFAGGGQDTQYF.

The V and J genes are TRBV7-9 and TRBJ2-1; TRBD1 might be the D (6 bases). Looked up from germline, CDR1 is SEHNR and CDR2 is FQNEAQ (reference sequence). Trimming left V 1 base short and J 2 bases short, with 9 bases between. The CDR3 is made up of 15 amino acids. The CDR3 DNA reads TGTGCCAGCAGCTTAGAGGGGGTCGCCTACAATGAGCAGTTCTTC. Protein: CASSLEGVAYNEQFF.

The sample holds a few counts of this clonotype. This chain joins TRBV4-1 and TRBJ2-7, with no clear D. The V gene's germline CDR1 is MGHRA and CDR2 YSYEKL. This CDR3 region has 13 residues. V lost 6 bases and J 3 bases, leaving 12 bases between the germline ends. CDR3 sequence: CASSRSGGYEQYF. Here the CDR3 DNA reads TGCGCCAGCAGTCGGTCGGGCGGCTACGAGCAGTACTTC.

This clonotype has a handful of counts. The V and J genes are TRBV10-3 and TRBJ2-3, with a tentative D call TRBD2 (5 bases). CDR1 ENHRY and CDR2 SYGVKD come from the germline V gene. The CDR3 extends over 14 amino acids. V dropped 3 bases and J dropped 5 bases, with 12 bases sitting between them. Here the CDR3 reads CAISELVVGDTQYF. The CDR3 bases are TGTGCCATCAGTGAACTAGTGGTCGGAGATACGCAGTATTTT.

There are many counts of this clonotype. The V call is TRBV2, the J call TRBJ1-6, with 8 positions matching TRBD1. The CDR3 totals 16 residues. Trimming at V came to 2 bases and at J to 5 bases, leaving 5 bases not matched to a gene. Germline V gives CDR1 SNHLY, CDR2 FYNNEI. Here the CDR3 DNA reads TGTGCCAGCAGTGAACTACAGGGGGTGGATAATTCACCCCTCCACTTT. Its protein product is CASSELQGVDNSPLHF.

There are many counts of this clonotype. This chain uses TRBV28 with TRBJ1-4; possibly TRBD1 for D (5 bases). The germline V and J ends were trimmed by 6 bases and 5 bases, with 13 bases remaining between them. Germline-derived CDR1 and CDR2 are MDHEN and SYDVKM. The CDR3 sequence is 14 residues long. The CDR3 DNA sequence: TGTGCCAGCAGATCGAGGGGAATAAATGAAAAACTGTTTTTT. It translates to CASRSRGINEKLFF.

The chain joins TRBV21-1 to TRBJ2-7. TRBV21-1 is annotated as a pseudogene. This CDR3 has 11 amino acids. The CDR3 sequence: CASSKVYEQYF. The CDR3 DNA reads TGTGCCAGCAGCAAAGTATACGAGCAGTACTTC.

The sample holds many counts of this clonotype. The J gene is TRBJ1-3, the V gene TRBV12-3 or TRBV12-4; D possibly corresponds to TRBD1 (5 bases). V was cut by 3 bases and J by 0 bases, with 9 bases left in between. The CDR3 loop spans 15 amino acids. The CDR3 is CASSFLGASGNTIYF. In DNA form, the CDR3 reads TGTGCCAGCAGTTTTCTCGGGGCCTCTGGAAACACCATATATTTT.

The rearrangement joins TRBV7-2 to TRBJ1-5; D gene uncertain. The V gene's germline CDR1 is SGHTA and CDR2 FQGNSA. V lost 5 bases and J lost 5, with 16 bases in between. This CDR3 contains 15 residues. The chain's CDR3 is CASSPRPSEDQPQHF. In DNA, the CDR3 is TGTGCCAGCAGCCCACGACCCTCAGAGGATCAGCCCCAGCATTTT.

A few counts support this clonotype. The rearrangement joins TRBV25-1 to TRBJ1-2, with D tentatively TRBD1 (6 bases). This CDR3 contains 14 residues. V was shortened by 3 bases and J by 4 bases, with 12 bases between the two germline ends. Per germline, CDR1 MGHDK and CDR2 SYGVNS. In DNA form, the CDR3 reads TGTGCCAGCAGTGATATGGGGGCGCGCTATGGCTACACCTTC. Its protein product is CASSDMGARYGYTF.

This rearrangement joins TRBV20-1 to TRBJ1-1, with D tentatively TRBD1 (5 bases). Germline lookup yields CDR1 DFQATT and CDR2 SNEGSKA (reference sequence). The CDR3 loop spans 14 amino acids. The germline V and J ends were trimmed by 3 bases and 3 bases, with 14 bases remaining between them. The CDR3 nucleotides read TGCAGTGCTAGTGAGGACACTCTATACACTGAAGCTTTCTTT. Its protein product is CSASEDTLYTEAFF.

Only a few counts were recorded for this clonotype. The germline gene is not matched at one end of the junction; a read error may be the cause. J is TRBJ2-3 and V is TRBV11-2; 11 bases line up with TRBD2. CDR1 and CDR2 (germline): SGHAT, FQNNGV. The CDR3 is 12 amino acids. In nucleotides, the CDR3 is TGTGCCAGCAGTATAGCGGGAGGGTCGAAAAATTTT. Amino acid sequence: CASSIAGGSKNF.

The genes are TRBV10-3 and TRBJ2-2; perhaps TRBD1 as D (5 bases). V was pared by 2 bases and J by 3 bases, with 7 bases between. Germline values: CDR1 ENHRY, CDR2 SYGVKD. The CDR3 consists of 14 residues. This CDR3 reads CAISEARDTGELFF. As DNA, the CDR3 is TGTGCCATCAGTGAGGCCAGGGACACCGGGGAGCTGTTTTTT.

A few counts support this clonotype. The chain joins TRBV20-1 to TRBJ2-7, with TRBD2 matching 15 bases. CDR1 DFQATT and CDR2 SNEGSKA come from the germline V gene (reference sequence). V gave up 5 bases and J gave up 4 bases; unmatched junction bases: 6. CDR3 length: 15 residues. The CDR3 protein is CSAPRTSGRVYEQYF. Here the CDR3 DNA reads TGCAGTGCTCCTCGGACTAGCGGGAGGGTATACGAGCAGTACTTC.

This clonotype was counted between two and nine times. CDR3 sequence: CASRILSSGYYGYTF. The CDR3 DNA reads as TGTGCCAGCAGGATCCTATCGAGTGGATACTATGGCTACACCTTC. The J gene is TRBJ1-2, the V gene TRBV2; D unclear. Per germline, CDR1 SNHLY and CDR2 FYNNEI. This CDR3 region has 15 residues. Between the trimmed V and J ends, which lost 6 bases and 3 bases, there was a span of 17 bases.

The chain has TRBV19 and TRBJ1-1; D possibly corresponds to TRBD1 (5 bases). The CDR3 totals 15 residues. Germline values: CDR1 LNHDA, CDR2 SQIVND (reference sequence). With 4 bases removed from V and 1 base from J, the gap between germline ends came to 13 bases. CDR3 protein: CASSTTGWGNTEAFF. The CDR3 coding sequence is TGTGCCAGTAGTACCACAGGTTGGGGGAACACTGAAGCTTTCTTT.

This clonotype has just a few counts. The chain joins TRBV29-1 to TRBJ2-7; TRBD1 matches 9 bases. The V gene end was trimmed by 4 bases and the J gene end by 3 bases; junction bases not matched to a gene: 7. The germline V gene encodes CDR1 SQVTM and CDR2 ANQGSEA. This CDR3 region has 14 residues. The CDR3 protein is CSVALTGGIYEQYF. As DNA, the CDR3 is TGCAGCGTTGCCCTGACAGGGGGGATCTACGAGCAGTACTTC.

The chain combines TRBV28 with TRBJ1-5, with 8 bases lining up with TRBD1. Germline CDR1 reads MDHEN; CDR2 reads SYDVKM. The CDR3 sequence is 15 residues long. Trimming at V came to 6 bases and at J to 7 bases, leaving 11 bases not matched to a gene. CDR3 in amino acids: CASRKGGQGRQPQHF. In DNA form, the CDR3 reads TGTGCCAGCAGAAAGGGTGGACAGGGACGACAGCCCCAGCATTTT. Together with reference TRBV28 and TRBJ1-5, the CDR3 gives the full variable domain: DVKVTQSSRYLVKRTGEKVFLECVQDMDHENMFWYRQDPGLGLRLIYFSYDVKMKEKGDIPEGYSVSREKKERFSLILESASTNQTSMYLCASRKGGQGRQPQHFGDGTRLSIL.

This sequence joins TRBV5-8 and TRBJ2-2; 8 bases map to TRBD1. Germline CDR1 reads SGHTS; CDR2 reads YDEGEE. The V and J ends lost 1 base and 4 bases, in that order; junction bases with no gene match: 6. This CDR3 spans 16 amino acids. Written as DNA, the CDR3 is TGTGCCAGCAGCTTGTTTCAGGGGGCGGTCACCGGGGAGCTGTTTTTT. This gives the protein CASSLFQGAVTGELFF.

CDR3 DNA sequence: TGCAGCGTTGATTGGCAGGGGGCCTACAATGAGCAGTTCTTC. This gives the protein CSVDWQGAYNEQFF. The chain joins TRBV29-1 to TRBJ2-1, with 7 bases that match TRBD1. This CDR3 has 14 amino acids. Germline CDR1 reads SQVTM; CDR2 reads ANQGSEA. V was clipped by 3 bases and J by 2 bases; unmatched bases: 4.

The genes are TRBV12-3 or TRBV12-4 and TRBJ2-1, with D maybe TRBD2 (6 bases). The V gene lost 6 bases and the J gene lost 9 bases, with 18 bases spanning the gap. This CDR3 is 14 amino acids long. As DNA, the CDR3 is TGTGCCAGCAGGGTTAGGGCTAGCGCGGCTGAGCAGTTCTTC. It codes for CASRVRASAAEQFF.

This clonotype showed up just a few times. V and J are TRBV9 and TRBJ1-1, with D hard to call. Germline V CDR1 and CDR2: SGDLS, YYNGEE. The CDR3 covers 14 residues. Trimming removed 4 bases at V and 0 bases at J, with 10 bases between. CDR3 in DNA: TGTGCCAGCAGCCTCAACTTCATGAACACTGAAGCTTTCTTT. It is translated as CASSLNFMNTEAFF.

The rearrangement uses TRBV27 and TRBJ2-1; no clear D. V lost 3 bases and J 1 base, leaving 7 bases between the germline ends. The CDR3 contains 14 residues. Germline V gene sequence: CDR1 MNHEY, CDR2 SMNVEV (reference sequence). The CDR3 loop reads CASSLLASYNEQFF. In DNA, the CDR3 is TGTGCCAGCAGTTTGCTGGCATCCTACAATGAGCAGTTCTTC.